This TCR beta chain was captured by sequencing in a study of T cells in Graves' hyperthyroidism and ophthalmopathy. There were TCR beta CDR3 regions amplified from RNA transcripts. HTBI primers were used for first-round RT-PCR of the TCR CDR3. TCRdb reprocessed the multiplex PCR reads via MiXCR and lists one record per CDR3 protein. The repertoire has 650,000 to 850,000 distinct CDR3 sequences, around 20% of them found once; the top ten carry approximately 15%. The study's findings and limits: Most clonotypes expanded in thyroid above 0.001 were likewise present in blood.

This clonotype was seen ten or more times. Its antigen remains unknown. The clonotype comes from a woman between 50 and 59 years old with Graves' hyperthyroidism that later progressed to Graves' ophthalmopathy. Sample: blood.

The CDR3: CASSPGGGDTEAFF. CDR3 bases: TGTGCCAGCAGCCCCGGGGGCGGGGACACTGAAGCTTTCTTT. The chain recombines TRBV18 with TRBJ1-1, with a possible D match to TRBD1 (6 bases). The CDR3 sequence is 14 residues long. V dropped 8 bases and J dropped 3 bases, with 16 bases sitting between them. Per germline, CDR1 KGHSH and CDR2 LQKENI.